These T cell receptor beta chains were read from a single sample in a study of cytomegalovirus exposure and HLA in healthy donors. Profiled with immunoSEQ multiplex PCR; TCRdb holds only in-frame clones, not every one. The sample includes 200,000 to 250,000 clones, 87% of them seen just once. The sequencing input was PBMCs. The source of these receptors is a woman between 18 and 29 years old in good health and CMV-seropositive. Each CDR3 is given with its conserved first and last residue. The D gene is left open where the match is weak. Clone sizes are given selectively: once, few, many, or a class where the clone is expanded.

>NA|TRBJ1-5|TRBD1|TRBV19
CASSMGQVYQPQHF
TGTGCCAGTAGTATGGGACAGGTTTATCAGCCCCAGCATTTT
>NA|TRBJ2-3|NA|TRBV6-5
CASSYDEGTDTQYF
TGTGCCAGCAGTTACGACGAGGGAACAGATACGCAGTATTTT
>NA|TRBJ2-5|NA|TRBV5-1
CASSLVVQAQETQYF
TGCGCCAGCAGCTTGGTGGTACAGGCCCAAGAGACCCAGTACTTC
>NA|TRBJ1-1|TRBD1|TRBV7-2
CASIKPSGRGATEAFF
TGTGCCAGCATTAAACCGTCGGGCAGGGGGGCCACTGAAGCTTTCTTT
>NA|TRBJ1-1|NA|TRBV19
CASSIGGATEAFF
TGTGCCAGTAGTATTGGGGGGGCGACTGAAGCTTTCTTT
>NA|TRBJ1-1|NA|TRBV2
CASSEGLNPFGTEAFF
TGTGCCAGCAGTGAAGGACTTAACCCATTTGGGACTGAAGCTTTCTTT
>NA|TRBJ2-7|TRBD2|TRBV5-1
CASSSLASYEQYF
TGCGCCAGCAGCTCACTAGCGAGCTACGAGCAGTACTTC
>few|TRBJ2-7|NA|TRBV19
CASSIRASGEQYF
TGTGCCAGTAGCATTCGTGCTTCAGGGGAGCAGTACTTC
>NA|TRBJ2-7|NA|TRBV6-5
CASSYRGYEQYF
TGTGCCAGCAGTTACAGGGGGTACGAGCAGTACTTC
>NA|TRBJ2-5|NA|TRBV5-1
CASSLNYQETQYF
TGCGCCAGCAGCCTGAACTACCAAGAGACCCAGTACTTC
>once|TRBJ1-4|TRBD1|TRBV6-1
CASSVSPDRGLFF
TGTGCCAGCAGTGTATCTCCGGACAGGGGGCTGTTTTTT
>NA|TRBJ2-1|NA|TRBV6-5
CASSYSTRNEQFF
TGTGCCAGCAGTTACTCGACTAGAAATGAGCAGTTCTTC
>NA|TRBJ2-1|TRBD2|TRBV27
CASSATSYEQFF
TGTGCCAGCAGTGCGACTAGCTATGAGCAGTTCTTC
>NA|TRBJ1-1|NA|TRBV5-6
CASSLGAWRGASEAFF
TGTGCCAGCAGCTTGGGGGCTTGGCGGGGGGCTAGTGAAGCTTTCTTT
>NA|TRBJ2-7|TRBD1|TRBV9
CASSAEGTGGDEQYF
TGTGCCAGCAGCGCAGAGGGGACAGGGGGGGACGAGCAGTACTTC
>NA|TRBJ2-1|TRBD1|TRBV5-1
CASSVSRDSYNEQFF
TGCGCCAGCAGTGTTTCTCGGGACAGTTACAATGAGCAGTTCTTC
>NA|TRBJ2-7|NA|TRBV28
CASSPSSLIRATYEQYF
TGTGCCAGCAGTCCTTCCTCCCTCATAAGAGCTACCTACGAGCAGTACTTC
>NA|TRBJ1-5|NA|TRBV30
CAWSGWDTGRNQPQHF
TGTGCCTGGAGTGGTTGGGACACAGGTAGGAATCAGCCCCAGCATTTT
>once|TRBJ2-1|TRBD2|TRBV7-2
CASSLVALADETYNEQFF
TGTGCCAGCAGCTTAGTAGCCCTAGCGGATGAAACCTACAATGAGCAGTTCTTC
>NA|TRBJ1-3|TRBD1|TRBV5-1
CASSLTTGGGGNTIYF
TGCGCCAGCAGCTTGACCACAGGGGGCGGTGGAAACACCATATATTTT
>NA|TRBJ2-6|TRBD2|TRBV5-1
CASSLSGGAGANVLTF
TGCGCCAGCAGCTTGAGTGGGGGGGCTGGGGCCAACGTCCTGACTTTC
>NA|TRBJ2-1|NA|TRBV10-1
CASSEGMWLVGSDEQFF
TGCGCCAGCAGTGAGGGGATGTGGCTAGTAGGGAGCGATGAGCAGTTCTTC
>NA|TRBJ1-1|NA|TRBV11-2
CASSSRDKNTEAFF
TGTGCCAGCAGCTCCCGGGACAAGAACACTGAAGCTTTCTTT
>NA|TRBJ1-5|TRBD1|TRBV28
CASTGAPQPQHF
TGTGCCAGTACAGGGGCACCTCAGCCCCAGCATTTT
>once|TRBJ1-2|NA|TRBV30
CAWNANYGYTF
TGTGCCTGGAATGCGAACTATGGCTACACCTTC
>NA|TRBJ1-2|NA|TRBV6-5
CASSYSSNRDLYGYTF
TGTGCCAGCAGTTACTCGTCGAACAGAGACCTCTATGGCTACACCTTC
>NA|TRBJ2-7|NA|TRBV29-1
CSVRLRESYEQYF
TGCAGCGTTCGATTACGGGAGAGCTACGAGCAGTACTTC
>few|TRBJ1-2|NA|TRBV11-2
CASSSGLNYGYTF
TGTGCCAGCAGCTCGGGACTGAACTATGGCTACACCTTC
>NA|TRBJ2-3|NA|TRBV2
CASSGQDGPDTQYF
TGTGCCAGCAGTGGACAGGATGGTCCAGATACGCAGTATTTT
>NA|TRBJ1-5|NA|TRBV28
CASSLFSGGWGGNQPQHF
TGTGCCAGCAGTTTATTCTCGGGAGGGTGGGGAGGCAATCAGCCCCAGCATTTT
>NA|TRBJ2-1|TRBD2|TRBV5-6
CASSLGPGTSGVWDEQFF
TGTGCCAGCAGCTTGGGACCGGGGACTAGCGGGGTATGGGATGAGCAGTTCTTC
>NA|TRBJ2-7|NA|TRBV5-1
CASSLEAGFDEQYF
TGCGCCAGCAGCTTGGAGGCGGGGTTCGACGAGCAGTACTTC
>NA|TRBJ2-5|NA|TRBV27
CASSPQASSTTQYF
TGTGCCAGCAGCCCACAGGCGTCCTCGACGACCCAGTACTTC
>NA|TRBJ2-3|TRBD2|TRBV7-9
CASSLAGGSTDTQYF
TGTGCCAGCAGCTTAGCCGGGGGGAGCACAGATACGCAGTATTTT
>NA|TRBJ1-3|NA|TRBV6-1
CASSEGRGGNTIYF
TGTGCCAGCAGTGAAGGGAGAGGTGGAAACACCATATATTTT